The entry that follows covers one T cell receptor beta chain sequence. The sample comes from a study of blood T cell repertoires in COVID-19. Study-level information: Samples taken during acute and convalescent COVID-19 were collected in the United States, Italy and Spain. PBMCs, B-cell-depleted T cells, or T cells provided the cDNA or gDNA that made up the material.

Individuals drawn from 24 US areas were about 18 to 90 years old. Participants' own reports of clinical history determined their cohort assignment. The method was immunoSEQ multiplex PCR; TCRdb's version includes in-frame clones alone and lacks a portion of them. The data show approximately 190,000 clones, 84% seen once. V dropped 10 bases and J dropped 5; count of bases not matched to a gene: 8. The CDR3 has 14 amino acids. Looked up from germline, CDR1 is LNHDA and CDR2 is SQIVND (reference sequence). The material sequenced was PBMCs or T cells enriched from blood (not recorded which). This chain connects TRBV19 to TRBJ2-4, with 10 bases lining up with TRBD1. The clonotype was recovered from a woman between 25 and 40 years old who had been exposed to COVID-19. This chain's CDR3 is CATYMTGGENIQYF. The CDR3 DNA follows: TGTGCCACCTACATGACAGGGGGCGAAAACATTCAGTACTTC.